These 24 T cell receptor beta chains originate from one sample sequenced in a study of cytomegalovirus exposure and HLA in healthy donors (dated by TCRdb to the late 2010s). Receptors were amplified or captured by the immunoSEQ multiplex PCR assay. For the multiplex PCR, a mixture combining 60 forward primers for TCR Vbeta segments and 13 reverse primers for TCR Jbeta segments was used. TCRdb carries this immuneACCESS record with in-frame sequences only. Its versions omit some clonotypes, under half of them owing to an unresolved V gene in the studies checked, with the rest unexplained. Counted in this sample were over 70,000 clones; roughly 67% of them appeared once. The ten largest clones add up to roughly 21% of the sample. Sequenced: PBMCs. These receptors originate from a woman between 45 and 60 years old in good health and CMV-seropositive.

V gene TRBV27 combines with J gene TRBJ2-7, with 8 bases identical to TRBD1. Germline V gene sequence: CDR1 MNHEY, CDR2 SMNVEV (reference sequence). This CDR3 has 15 amino acids. Trimming took 5 bases from V and 4 from J; bases not matched to a gene: 10. CDR3 in DNA: TGTGCCAGCAGTCCGGACAGGGAGCCATGGTACGAGCAGTACTTC. Encoded protein: CASSPDREPWYEQYF.

This sequence joins TRBV6-5 and TRBJ1-6, with 7 bases aligning to TRBD1. The junction had 5 bases not matched to a gene; V was cut back by 4 bases and J by 8 bases. This CDR3 is 14 amino acids long. CDR1 and CDR2 (germline): MNHEY, SVGAGI. The CDR3 loop is CASSSGTDYSPLHF. DNA for the CDR3: TGTGCCAGCAGTTCCGGGACAGATTATTCACCCCTCCACTTT.

The V call is TRBV9, the J call TRBJ1-4; tentatively, D is TRBD1 (5 bases). V gave up 3 bases and J gave up 0 bases, with 6 bases separating them. Germline assignment: CDR1 SGDLS and CDR2 YYNGEE. The CDR3 contains 14 residues. The CDR3 DNA reads as TGTGCCAGCAGCGAGACAGCAACTAATGAAAAACTGTTTTTT. This translates into CASSETATNEKLFF.

The rearrangement joins TRBV7-9 to TRBJ2-1; D gene uncertain. CDR3 length: 12 amino acids. Trimming took 1 base from V and 7 from J, leaving 5 bases between them. Germline assignment: CDR1 SEHNR and CDR2 FQNEAQ (reference sequence). The DNA of the CDR3 is TGTGCCAGCAGCTTAGGAGTAAATGAGCAGTTCTTC. Its translation: CASSLGVNEQFF.

A few counts support this clone. The chain joins TRBV11-3 to TRBJ2-1; 8 bases map to TRBD1. Germline-derived CDR1 and CDR2 are SGHNT and YENEEA. The CDR3 runs to 15 residues. The trim removed 1 base at V and 6 bases at J, leaving 5 bases unmatched. CDR3 coding DNA: TGTGCCAGCAGCTTAGCAGGGGGCTATTTCAATGAGCAGTTCTTC. It codes for CASSLAGGYFNEQFF.

The chain carries TRBV6-4 and TRBJ2-3, with TRBD2 matching 7 bases. Looked up from germline, CDR1 is MRHNA and CDR2 is SNTAGT. CDR3 length: 13 amino acids. The junction had 4 bases not matched to a gene; V was cut back by 4 bases and J by 6 bases. The CDR3 DNA reads TGTGCCAGCAGTGTAGGGAGGGACGATACGCAGTATTTT. Translation: CASSVGRDDTQYF.

In this sample, this clone turned up a few times. CDR3 residues: CASSFEGEPIYGYTF. CDR3 DNA: TGTGCCAGCAGTTTCGAGGGTGAGCCTATCTATGGCTACACCTTC. The genes are TRBV28 and TRBJ1-2, with unresolved D. The germline V and J ends were trimmed by 3 bases and 4 bases, with 15 bases remaining between them. The CDR3 consists of 15 residues. The V gene's germline CDR1 is MDHEN and CDR2 SYDVKM.

The rearrangement links TRBV2 to TRBJ2-7; 9 positions agree with TRBD1. The germline V gene encodes CDR1 SNHLY and CDR2 FYNNEI. Trimming removed 7 bases from V and 5 bases from J; junction bases left unmatched: 9. CDR3 length: 14 amino acids. In DNA form, the CDR3 reads TGTGCCAGCACGGCGGACAGGGGAGTTCACGAGCAGTACTTC. Protein: CASTADRGVHEQYF.

The chain is built from TRBV5-4 and TRBJ1-1; D is perhaps TRBD1 (6 bases). Germline V gene sequence: CDR1 SGHNT, CDR2 YYREEE (reference sequence). Deletions cut 2 bases from V and 7 bases from J, with 18 bases between. The CDR3 sequence is 15 residues long. The CDR3 spells CASSLAGGGYGEAFF. The CDR3 DNA reads TGTGCCAGCAGCTTAGCCGGGGGGGGCTACGGTGAAGCTTTCTTT.

The chain has TRBV30 and TRBJ2-3, with TRBD2 identical over 8 bases. The length of the CDR3 is 15 residues. Germline loops: CDR1 GTSNPN, CDR2 SVGIG (reference sequence). The V gene end was trimmed by 5 bases and the J gene end by 4 bases; junction bases not matched to a gene: 11. The DNA of the CDR3 is TGTGCCTGGGCTAATGCGGGGGGAAGGGCAGATACGCAGTATTTT. Its protein is CAWANAGGRADTQYF.

The chain employs TRBV7-9 and TRBJ1-1; 8 bases are shared with TRBD1. The ends lost 1 base at V and 5 bases at J; junction bases unmatched: 12. Per the germline V gene, CDR1 is SEHNR and CDR2 is FQNEAQ (reference sequence). The length of the CDR3 is 17 residues. The CDR3 loop is CASSLDRRTGKATEAFF. The CDR3 DNA reads as TGTGCCAGCAGCTTAGATCGCCGGACAGGGAAGGCGACTGAAGCTTTCTTT.

The chain combines TRBV9 with TRBJ2-3; TRBD2 aligns across 9 bases. The germline CDR1 and CDR2 sequences are SGDLS and YYNGEE. The CDR3 runs 16 residues. Trimming at V came to 0 bases and at J to 2 bases, leaving 4 bases not matched to a gene. CDR3 loop: CASSVASGVLTDTQYF. In DNA, the CDR3 is TGTGCCAGCAGCGTAGCTAGCGGGGTGCTCACAGATACGCAGTATTTT.

This rearrangement joins TRBV5-1 to TRBJ2-7; D gene ambiguous. The V end lost 3 bases, the J end lost 4 bases, and 20 bases lay between the germline ends. The V gene's germline CDR1 is SGHRS and CDR2 YFSETQ. The CDR3 covers 16 residues. CDR3: CASSSREYSSVYEQYF. The CDR3 DNA reads TGCGCCAGCAGCTCGCGAGAGTATTCTTCTGTTTACGAGCAGTACTTC.

The chain has TRBV7-8 and TRBJ2-7, with TRBD1 matching 8 bases. The CDR3 is made up of 17 amino acids. The germline V gene encodes CDR1 SGHVS and CDR2 FQNEAQ. Trimming removed 1 base from V and 6 bases from J; junction bases left unmatched: 14. CDR3 bases: TGTGCCAGCAGCTTAGATGGGAAACAGGGGGTCGTTTCCGAGCAGTACTTC. Amino acids: CASSLDGKQGVVSEQYF.

The chain uses TRBV27 and TRBJ2-1; 7 bases map to TRBD2. The junction had 7 bases not matched to a gene; V was cut back by 7 bases and J by 4 bases. This CDR3 has 14 residues. Germline V gene sequence: CDR1 MNHEY, CDR2 SMNVEV (reference sequence). CDR3: CASNYGGGYNEQFF. Here the CDR3 DNA reads TGTGCCAGCAATTATGGGGGGGGGTACAATGAGCAGTTCTTC.

In regard to this clone: Additional DNA sequences in this sample encode the identical CDR3. The chain recombines TRBV29-1 with TRBJ2-7; 7 bases fit TRBD2. The CDR3 runs 14 residues. The germline gives CDR1 SQVTM, CDR2 ANQGSEA. V shed 2 bases, J shed 0 bases, and the junction held 4 bases outside the gene matches. The CDR3: CSVESGESSYEQYF. Written as DNA, the CDR3 is TGCAGCGTTGAAAGCGGGGAGAGCTCCTACGAGCAGTACTTC.

The rearrangement uses TRBV5-1 and TRBJ2-5, with 7 bases identical to TRBD1. The CDR3 loop spans 14 amino acids. Per the germline V gene, CDR1 is SGHRS and CDR2 is YFSETQ. Trimming cost V 2 bases and J 4 bases; bases outside gene matches: 5. The DNA of the CDR3 is TGCGCCAGCAGCTTCGAGGGGGCCGGAGAGACCCAGTACTTC. Residues: CASSFEGAGETQYF.

V is TRBV7-2 and J is TRBJ1-1; 7 nucleotides match TRBD1. V gave up 2 bases and J gave up 6 bases; unmatched junction bases: 6. In germline, CDR1 is SGHTA, CDR2 FQGNSA. CDR3 length: 14 residues. CDR3 DNA sequence: TGTGCCAGCAGCTTACAGGGGCAGGGGGCTGAAGCTTTCTTT. Translating gives CASSLQGQGAEAFF.

The J gene is TRBJ2-3, the V gene TRBV5-6; 12 bases fit TRBD2. CDR1 and CDR2 from the germline V gene are SGHDT and YYEEEE. CDR3 length equals 16 residues. Trimming cost V 3 bases and J 3 bases; bases outside gene matches: 5. The CDR3: CASSWRLAGDTDTQYF. In DNA form, the CDR3 reads TGTGCCAGCAGCTGGCGACTAGCGGGGGATACAGATACGCAGTATTTT.

This chain connects TRBV9 to TRBJ1-4; perhaps TRBD1 as D (5 bases). Between the trimmed V and J ends, which lost 0 bases and 0 bases, there was a span of 9 bases. This CDR3 is built from 16 residues. Germline V CDR1 and CDR2: SGDLS, YYNGEE. The CDR3 loop reads CASSVEGGATNEKLFF. The CDR3, as DNA: TGTGCCAGCAGCGTAGAGGGAGGGGCAACTAATGAAAAACTGTTTTTT.

The rearrangement uses TRBV9 and TRBJ2-7; 14 bases are shared with TRBD2. The CDR3 loop spans 17 amino acids. In germline, CDR1 is SGDLS, CDR2 YYNGEE. The V gene end was trimmed by 3 bases and the J gene end by 6 bases; junction bases not matched to a gene: 11. The CDR3 coding sequence is TGTGCCAGCAGCGCTCGGACTAGCGGGGGGCCCCAGAGCGAGCAGTACTTC. Translation gives CASSARTSGGPQSEQYF.

In this sample, this clone turned up a few times. V and J are TRBV27 and TRBJ2-1; 13 bases match TRBD2. Germline V gene data show CDR1 as MNHEY and CDR2 as SMNVEV (reference sequence). The ends lost 5 bases at V and 7 bases at J; junction bases unmatched: 5. The CDR3 is 15 residues long. CDR3 coding DNA: TGTGCCAGCAGTCTACTAGCGGGGGGGCTTAATGAGCAGTTCTTC. Its protein product is CASSLLAGGLNEQFF.

This clone has a handful of counts. CDR3 sequence reads: CASSGREGNTIYF. CDR3 DNA: TGTGCCAGCAGCGGCAGGGAAGGAAACACCATATATTTT. This chain uses TRBV6-1 with TRBJ1-3; tentatively, D is TRBD1 (5 bases). The CDR3 is 13 residues long. Germline V gene sequence: CDR1 MNHNS, CDR2 SASEGT. V lost 6 bases, J lost 4 bases, and 10 bases lay in between.

In this sample, this clone turned up once. The CDR3 DNA follows: TGTGCCAGCAGAAGGGGCGGGGAGTACACTGAAGCTTTCTTT. As protein: CASRRGGEYTEAFF. The chain is built from TRBV25-1 and TRBJ1-1, with D tentatively TRBD1 (5 bases). This CDR3 contains 14 residues. The V end lost 6 bases, the J end lost 3 bases, and 14 bases lay between the germline ends. Germline V gene lookup returns CDR1 MGHDK and CDR2 SYGVNS.